The clone carrying this T cell receptor (beta chain) appeared many times. Time point given: blood at routine non-recurrence follow-up after resection. Extraction of whole RNA from tumor, nontumor lung or frozen PBMC preceded unsorted sequencing. These data belong to a study of spatial heterogeneity in lung cancer. Each CDR3 protein is one row after TCRdb ran MiXCR on the 5' RACE reads. The data contain roughly 15,000 distinct CDR3 sequences, 19% of them singletons. CDR1 and CDR2 from the germline V gene are ENHRY and SYGVKD. The CDR3 covers 13 residues. Deletions cut 7 bases from V and 0 bases from J, with 6 bases between.

Sequencing used PBMCs, obtained at follow-up. The TCR was taken from a male donor with early-stage non-small cell lung cancer. The chain couples TRBV10-3 to TRBJ2-2, with D perhaps TRBD1 or TRBD2 (5 bases each). The CDR3 DNA follows: TGTGCCATCATGGGGGCGAACACCGGGGAGCTGTTTTTT. Translating it yields CAIMGANTGELFF.